This T cell receptor (beta chain) was sequenced for a study of graft-versus-host responses after intestinal transplantation (dated by TCRdb to the early 2020s). For the study in its entirety: Multivisceral, liver-intestinal, or isolated intestinal transplants were received by the recipients. Every recipient was given anti-thymocyte globulin induction, followed by 2 to 4 years of maintenance tacrolimus and steroids. Bulk TCR-beta CDR3 sequencing was used to track graft-versus-host and host-versus-graft alloreactive T cell clones in the graft, circulation and bone marrow after intestinal transplantation. Alloreactive clones were identified by sequencing pre-transplant mixed lymphocyte reaction products and comparing these products with unstimulated pre-transplant donor and recipient T cells. A cohort of around 25 intestinal transplant recipients, including one retransplant, was enrolled, and 3 patients lacking pretransplant specimens were excluded. A peak of at least 4% donor T cells among recipient peripheral blood mononuclear cells was the definition used for donor T cell macrochimerism. Samples from a few later patients were sequenced in-house on an Illumina MiSeq with MiXCR processing rather than by the commercial service.

In the first month after transplant, blood samples were collected up to 4 times, and after that at least monthly when available. The library relied on the immunoSEQ multiplex PCR assay. High-throughput TCR-beta CDR3 sequencing of genomic DNA from most patients was performed by Adaptive Biotechnologies. Concerning the study's data processing: TCR sequencing data for some 19 patients were retrieved from Adaptive's ImmunoSEQ software; a few other patients were processed with MiXCR and VDJtools. CDR3 nucleotide sequences shared by donor and recipient were removed because the origin of these sequences could not be assigned. At least 2-fold expansion over unstimulated cells and a minimum CFSE-low frequency of 0.002% (template counts) or 0.001% (read counts) were required for clones to be classified as alloreactive. Mappable clones were those detected in sequenced pre-transplant spleen, lymph node, or MLR CFSE-low populations of the donor or recipient. The cumulative frequency of alloreactive clones was calculated as a percentage of all sequences, weighted by copy number. TCRdb provides this immuneACCESS table in a form limited to in-frame rearrangements. Some clones are lacking; in checked studies, under half of them reflect an unresolved V gene, and why the rest are absent is not known. The DNA gave D and trimming, while V, J and clone size come from that table. In all, the sample holds tens of thousands of clones, and around 94% of those were seen once. 0.75% to 0.95% of the sample is held by the ten biggest clonotypes.

This clone was picked up a small number of times. Its recognized antigen is unknown. Per-nucleotide qualities are absent, and no much larger clonotype sits a single base away. The paper's findings and limits, for the study overall: Early after transplant, peak levels of circulating GvH clones were associated with declines in HvG clones. GvH clones were detected in recipient bone marrow, and some of these GvH clones were observed earlier in ileal mucosa or blood, consistent with an intestinal mucosal origin. The conclusions were limited by the relatively low number and heterogeneity of the intestinal transplant patients. In the allografts of patients with donor T cell macrochimerism, GvH to HvG T cell clonal ratios were high.

According to the germline V gene, CDR1 reads SNHLY and CDR2 reads FYNNEI. V is clipped by 7 bases and J by 2 bases, and the sequence between their germline boundaries is 24 bases long. From its cysteine to its phenylalanine, the CDR3 spans 17 amino acids. The DNA shown is the 51-base CDR3, in frame from base 1. The TCR comes from a human patient who received an intestinal transplant, so some T cells may come from the graft donor. This specimen was PBMCs, taken 16 days after intestinal transplant. The chain uses TRBV2 and TRBJ2-7, with the D gene too uncertain to name. CDR3 loop: CASITAEPSHSTYEQYF. The DNA sequence is as follows: TGTGCCAGCATCACGGCAGAACCCTCACACTCCACCTACGAGCAGTACTTC.